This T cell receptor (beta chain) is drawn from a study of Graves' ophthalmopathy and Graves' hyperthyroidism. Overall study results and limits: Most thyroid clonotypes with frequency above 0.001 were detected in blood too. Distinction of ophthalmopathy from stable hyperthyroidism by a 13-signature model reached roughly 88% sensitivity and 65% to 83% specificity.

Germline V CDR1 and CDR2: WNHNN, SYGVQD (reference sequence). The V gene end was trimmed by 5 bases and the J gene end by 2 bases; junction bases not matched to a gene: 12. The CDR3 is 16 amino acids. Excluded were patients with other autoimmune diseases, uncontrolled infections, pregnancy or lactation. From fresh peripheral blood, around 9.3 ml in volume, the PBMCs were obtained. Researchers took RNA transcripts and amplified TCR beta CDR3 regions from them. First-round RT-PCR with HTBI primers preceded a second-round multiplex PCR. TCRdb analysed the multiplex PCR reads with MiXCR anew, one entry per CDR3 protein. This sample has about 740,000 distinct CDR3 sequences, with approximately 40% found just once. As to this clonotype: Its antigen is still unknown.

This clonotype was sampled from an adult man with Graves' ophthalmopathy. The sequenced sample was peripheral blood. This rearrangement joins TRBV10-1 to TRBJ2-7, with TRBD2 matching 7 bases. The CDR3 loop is CASSYLERDYPYEQYF. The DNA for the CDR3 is TGCGCCAGCAGTTACTTAGAGCGGGACTACCCCTACGAGCAGTACTTC.